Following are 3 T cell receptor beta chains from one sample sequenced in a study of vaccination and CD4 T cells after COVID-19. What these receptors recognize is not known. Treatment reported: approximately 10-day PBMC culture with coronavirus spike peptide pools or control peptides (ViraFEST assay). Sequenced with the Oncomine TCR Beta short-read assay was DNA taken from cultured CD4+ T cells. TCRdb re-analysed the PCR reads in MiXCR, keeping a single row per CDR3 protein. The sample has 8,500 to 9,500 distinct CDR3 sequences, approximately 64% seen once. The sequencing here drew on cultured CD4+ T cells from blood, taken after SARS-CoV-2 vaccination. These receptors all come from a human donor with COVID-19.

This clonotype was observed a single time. The CDR3 here is CASSLGQGNTIYF. Written as DNA, the CDR3 is TGTGCCAGCAGCTTAGGACAGGGAAACACCATATATTTT. The J gene is TRBJ1-3, the V gene TRBV6-1; D may be TRBD1 (6 bases). Germline values: CDR1 MNHNS, CDR2 SASEGT. V was cut by 6 bases and J by 4 bases, with 10 bases left in between. There are 13 residues in the CDR3.

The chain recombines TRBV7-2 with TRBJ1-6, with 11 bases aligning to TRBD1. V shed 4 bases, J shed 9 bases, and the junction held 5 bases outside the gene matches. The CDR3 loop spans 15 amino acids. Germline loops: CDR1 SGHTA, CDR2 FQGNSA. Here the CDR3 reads CASSSGQGASSPLHF. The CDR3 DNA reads TGTGCCAGCAGCTCTGGACAGGGGGCGAGTTCACCCCTCCACTTT.

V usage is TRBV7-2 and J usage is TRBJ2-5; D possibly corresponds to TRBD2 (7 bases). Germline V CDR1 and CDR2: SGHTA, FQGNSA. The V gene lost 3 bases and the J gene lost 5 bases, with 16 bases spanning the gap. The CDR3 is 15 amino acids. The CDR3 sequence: CASSFEGGAGETQYF. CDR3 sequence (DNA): TGTGCCAGCAGCTTCGAGGGGGGGGCAGGGGAGACCCAGTACTTC. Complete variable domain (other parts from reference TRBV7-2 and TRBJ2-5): GAGVSQSPSNKVTEKGKDVELRCDPISGHTALYWYRQSLGQGLEFLIYFQGNSAPDKSGLPSDRFSAERTGGSVSTLTIQRTQQEDSAVYLCASSFEGGAGETQYFGPGTRLLVL.